This TCR delta chain was observed in a study of γδ T cells in repeated Plasmodium falciparum infection. Vgamma9/Vdelta2+ and Vdelta2-negative gammadelta T cells were flow-sorted from PBMC for bulk sequencing. The germline gives CDR1 GEAIGNYY, CDR2 EKD. This CDR3 has 18 amino acids. After removal of 0 bases from V and 0 bases from J, the junction contained 2 bases not matched to a gene. Sequencing covered both gamma and delta TCR chains per sample. TCRdb repeated clone calling on the multiplex PCR reads with CATT. This table has around 57,000 delta-chain clones, around 1.7% appearing once. This clone was observed many times.

The chain employs TRDV2 and TRDJ3, with 9 bases aligning to TRDD3. The TCR was taken from a pool of human donors (malaria-infected and uninfected, not separated). Source material: gamma-delta T cells from blood. CDR3 sequence: CACDTVLGDSWDTRQMFF. CDR3 DNA: TGTGCCTGTGACACCGTACTGGGGGACTCCTGGGACACCCGACAGATGTTTTTC.